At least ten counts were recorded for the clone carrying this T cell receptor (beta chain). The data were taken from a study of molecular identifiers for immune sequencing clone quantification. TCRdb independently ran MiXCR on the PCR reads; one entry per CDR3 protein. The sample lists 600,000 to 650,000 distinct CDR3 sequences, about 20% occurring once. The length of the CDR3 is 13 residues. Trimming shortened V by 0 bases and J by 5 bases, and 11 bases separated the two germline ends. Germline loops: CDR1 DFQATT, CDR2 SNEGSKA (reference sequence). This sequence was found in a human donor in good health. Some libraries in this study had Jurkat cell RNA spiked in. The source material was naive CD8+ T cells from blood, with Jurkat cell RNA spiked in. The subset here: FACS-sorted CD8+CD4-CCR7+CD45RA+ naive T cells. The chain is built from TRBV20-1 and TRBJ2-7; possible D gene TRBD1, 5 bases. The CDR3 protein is CSARDFRTNEQYF. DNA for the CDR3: TGCAGTGCTAGAGATTTTAGGACAAACGAGCAGTACTTC.